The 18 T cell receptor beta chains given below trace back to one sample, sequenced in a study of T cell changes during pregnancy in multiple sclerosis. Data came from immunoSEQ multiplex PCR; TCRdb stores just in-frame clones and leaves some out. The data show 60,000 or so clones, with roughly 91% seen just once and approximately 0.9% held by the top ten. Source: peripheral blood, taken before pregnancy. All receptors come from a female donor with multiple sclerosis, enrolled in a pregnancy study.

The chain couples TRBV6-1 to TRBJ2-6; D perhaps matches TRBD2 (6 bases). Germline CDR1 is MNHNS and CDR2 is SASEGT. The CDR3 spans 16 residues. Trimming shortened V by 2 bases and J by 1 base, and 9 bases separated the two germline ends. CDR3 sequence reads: CASSETGGSGANVLTF. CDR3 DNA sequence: TGTGCCAGCAGTGAAACTGGAGGGTCTGGGGCCAACGTCCTGACTTTC.

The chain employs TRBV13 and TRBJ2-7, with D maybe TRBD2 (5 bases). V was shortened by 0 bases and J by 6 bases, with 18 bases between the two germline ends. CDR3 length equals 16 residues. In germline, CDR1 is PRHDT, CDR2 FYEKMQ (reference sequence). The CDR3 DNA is TGTGCCAGCAGCTTAGGCGGTAGCGTTCCGGTGCTCGAGCAGTACTTC. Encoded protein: CASSLGGSVPVLEQYF.

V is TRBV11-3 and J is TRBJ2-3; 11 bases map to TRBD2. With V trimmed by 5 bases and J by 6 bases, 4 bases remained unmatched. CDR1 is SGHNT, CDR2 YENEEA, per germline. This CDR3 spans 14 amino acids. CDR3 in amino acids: CASSTSGGMDTQYF. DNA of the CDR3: TGTGCCAGCAGCACTAGCGGGGGCATGGATACGCAGTATTTT.

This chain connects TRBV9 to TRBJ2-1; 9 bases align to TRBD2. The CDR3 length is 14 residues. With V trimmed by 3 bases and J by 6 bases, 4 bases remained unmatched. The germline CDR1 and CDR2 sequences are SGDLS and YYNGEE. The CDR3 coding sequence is TGTGCCAGCAGCGGGCGGGGGGGCCTCAATGAGCAGTTCTTC. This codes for CASSGRGGLNEQFF.

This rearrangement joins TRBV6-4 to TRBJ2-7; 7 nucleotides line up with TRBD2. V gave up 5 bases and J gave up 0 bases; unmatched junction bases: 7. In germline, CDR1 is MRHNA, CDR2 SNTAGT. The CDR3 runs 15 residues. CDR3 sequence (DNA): TGTGCCAGCAGTCCCAGTTCGGGGGGCTCCTACGAGCAGTACTTC. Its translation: CASSPSSGGSYEQYF.

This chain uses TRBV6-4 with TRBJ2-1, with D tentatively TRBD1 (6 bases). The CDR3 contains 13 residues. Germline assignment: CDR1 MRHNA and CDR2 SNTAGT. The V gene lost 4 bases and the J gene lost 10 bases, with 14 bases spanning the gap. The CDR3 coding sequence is TGTGCCAGCAGTGGACTCAGGGGAAGAGAGCAGTTCTTC. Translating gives CASSGLRGREQFF.

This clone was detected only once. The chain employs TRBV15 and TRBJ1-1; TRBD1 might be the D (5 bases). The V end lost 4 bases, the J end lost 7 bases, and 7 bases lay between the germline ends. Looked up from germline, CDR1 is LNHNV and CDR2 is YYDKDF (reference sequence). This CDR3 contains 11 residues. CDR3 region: CATSIQGEAFF. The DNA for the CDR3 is TGTGCCACCAGCATTCAGGGTGAAGCTTTCTTT.

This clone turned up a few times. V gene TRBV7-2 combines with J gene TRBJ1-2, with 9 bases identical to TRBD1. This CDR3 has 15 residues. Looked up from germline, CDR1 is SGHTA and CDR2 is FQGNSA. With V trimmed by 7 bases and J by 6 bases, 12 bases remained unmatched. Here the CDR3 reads CASKPTGTGTHGYTF. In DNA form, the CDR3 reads TGTGCCAGCAAACCTACCGGGACAGGGACCCATGGCTACACCTTC.

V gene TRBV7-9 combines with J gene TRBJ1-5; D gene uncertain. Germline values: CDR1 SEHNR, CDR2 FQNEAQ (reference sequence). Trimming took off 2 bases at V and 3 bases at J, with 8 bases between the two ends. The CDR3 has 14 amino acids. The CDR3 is CASSLSEANQPQHF. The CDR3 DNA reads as TGTGCCAGCAGCTTATCGGAGGCCAATCAGCCCCAGCATTTT.

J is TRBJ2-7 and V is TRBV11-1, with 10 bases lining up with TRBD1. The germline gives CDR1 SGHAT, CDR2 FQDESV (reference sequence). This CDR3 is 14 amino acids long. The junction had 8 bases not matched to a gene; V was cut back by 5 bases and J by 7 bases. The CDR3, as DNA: TGTGCCAGCAGCCAGGGGACAGGGGCGAGGGAGCAGTACTTC. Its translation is CASSQGTGAREQYF. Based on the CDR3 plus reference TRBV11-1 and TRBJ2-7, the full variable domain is EAEVAQSPRYKITEKSQAVAFWCDPISGHATLYWYRQILGQGPELLVQFQDESVVDDSQLPKDRFSAERLKGVDSTLKIQPAELGDSAMYLCASSQGTGAREQYFGPGTRLTVT.

In DNA, the CDR3 is TGTGCCAGCAGCGACGCCGGGGGGGGCAATGAAAAACTGTTTTTT. This sequence encodes CASSDAGGGNEKLFF. The V and J genes are TRBV7-2 and TRBJ1-4; a possible D gene is TRBD1 (6 bases). Germline V CDR1 and CDR2: SGHTA, FQGNSA. V lost 5 bases, J lost 5 bases, and 15 bases lay in between. The CDR3 spans 15 residues.

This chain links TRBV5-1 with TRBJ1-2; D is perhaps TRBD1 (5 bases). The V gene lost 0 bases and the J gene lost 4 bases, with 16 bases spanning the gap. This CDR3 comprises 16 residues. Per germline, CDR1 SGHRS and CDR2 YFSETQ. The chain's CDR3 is CASSLAARGIVYGYTF. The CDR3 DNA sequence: TGCGCCAGCAGCTTGGCCGCGCGGGGGATAGTCTATGGCTACACCTTC.

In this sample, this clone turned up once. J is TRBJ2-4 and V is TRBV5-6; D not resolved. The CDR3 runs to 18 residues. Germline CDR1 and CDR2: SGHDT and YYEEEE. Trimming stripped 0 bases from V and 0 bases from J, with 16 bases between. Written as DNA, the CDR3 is TGTGCCAGCAGCTTGGCCGACAAGAGCTTACTAGCCAAAAACATTCAGTACTTC. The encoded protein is CASSLADKSLLAKNIQYF.

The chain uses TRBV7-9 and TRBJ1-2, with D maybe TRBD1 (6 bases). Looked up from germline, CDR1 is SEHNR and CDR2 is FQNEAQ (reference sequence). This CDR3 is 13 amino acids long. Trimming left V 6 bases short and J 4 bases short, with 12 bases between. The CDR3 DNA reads TGTGCCAGCAGGCAAACGGACAGCTATGGCTACACCTTC. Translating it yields CASRQTDSYGYTF.

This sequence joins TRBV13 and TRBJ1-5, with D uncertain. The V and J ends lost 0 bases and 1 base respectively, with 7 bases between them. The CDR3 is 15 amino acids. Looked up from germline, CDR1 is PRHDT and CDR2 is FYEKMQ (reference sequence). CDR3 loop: CASSLGRGSNQPQHF. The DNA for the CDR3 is TGTGCCAGCAGCTTAGGCCGCGGAAGCAATCAGCCCCAGCATTTT.

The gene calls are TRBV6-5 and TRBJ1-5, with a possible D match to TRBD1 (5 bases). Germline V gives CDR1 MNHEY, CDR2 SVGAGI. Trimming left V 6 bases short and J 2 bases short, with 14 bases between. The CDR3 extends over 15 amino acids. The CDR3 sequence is CASSPQGGGNQPQHF. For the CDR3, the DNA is TGTGCCAGCAGCCCCCAAGGAGGGGGCAATCAGCCCCAGCATTTT.

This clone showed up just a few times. In DNA, the CDR3 is TGTGCCACCAGGGTCGGCAGGGCGAATTCACCCCTCCACTTT. It codes for CATRVGRANSPLHF. The chain is built from TRBV15 and TRBJ1-6, with D maybe TRBD1 (5 bases). CDR1 LNHNV and CDR2 YYDKDF come from the germline V gene (reference sequence). The CDR3 contains 14 residues. The V end lost 6 bases, the J end lost 7 bases, and 13 bases lay between the germline ends.

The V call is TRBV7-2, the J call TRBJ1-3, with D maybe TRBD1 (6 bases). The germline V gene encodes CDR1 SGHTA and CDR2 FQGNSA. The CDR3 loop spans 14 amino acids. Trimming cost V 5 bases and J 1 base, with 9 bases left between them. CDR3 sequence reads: CASSKQGSGNTIYF. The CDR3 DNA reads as TGTGCCAGCAGCAAACAGGGTTCTGGAAACACCATATATTTT.